The 10 T cell receptor beta chains presented below share a single source sample, sequenced in a study of shared clonotypes between healthy human individuals. Assay: immunoSEQ multiplex PCR; the TCRdb copy retains only in-frame clones and omits some. This sample has fewer than 700,000 clones, with 85% to 95% found just once. Naive CD8 cells lacked CD45RO and underwent positive selection for CCR7, leaving out terminally differentiated effector memory CD45RA+ cells. Sequenced material: naive CD8+ T cells sorted from blood. The receptors derive from a woman aged 25 to 39 in good health.

On this clone: The sample has other DNA sequences that encode this CDR3 too. The chain is built from TRBV9 and TRBJ2-5, with no clear D. The V and J ends lost 0 bases and 1 base respectively, with 7 bases between them. In germline, CDR1 is SGDLS, CDR2 YYNGEE. The CDR3 runs to 14 residues. CDR3 protein: CASSVGGTQETQYF. For the CDR3, the DNA is TGTGCCAGCAGCGTAGGGGGAACCCAAGAGACCCAGTACTTC.

The chain has TRBV5-4 and TRBJ2-1; the D call may be TRBD1 or TRBD2 (5 bases each). Germline V CDR1 and CDR2: SGHNT, YYREEE (reference sequence). Trimming left V 4 bases short and J 4 bases short, with 9 bases between. This CDR3 spans 13 amino acids. The CDR3 loop reads CASSGTAYNEQFF. In DNA, the CDR3 is TGTGCCAGCAGCGGGACCGCATACAATGAGCAGTTCTTC.

The genes are TRBV4-3 and TRBJ2-7, with 7 bases lining up with TRBD1. The CDR3 is made up of 14 amino acids. Germline loops: CDR1 LGHNA, CDR2 YSLEER. V dropped 5 bases and J dropped 0; count of bases not matched to a gene: 4. The CDR3 reads CASSSGTASYEQYF. CDR3 DNA: TGCGCCAGCAGCTCCGGGACAGCCTCCTACGAGCAGTACTTC.

This chain uses TRBV4-2 with TRBJ2-2, with D perhaps TRBD2 (5 bases). The V end lost 4 bases, the J end lost 4 bases, and 16 bases lay between the germline ends. The CDR3 totals 16 residues. Germline V gene data show CDR1 as LGHNA and CDR2 as YNFKEQ. This CDR3 reads CASSPPGMLGTGELFF. The CDR3 nucleotides are TGTGCCAGCAGCCCCCCGGGAATGCTGGGCACCGGGGAGCTGTTTTTT.

The chain recombines TRBV19 with TRBJ2-5, with 7 bases aligning to TRBD2. The V segment lost 3 bases and the J segment 5 bases; nucleotides outside the gene matches: 12. CDR1 and CDR2 (germline): LNHDA, SQIVND (reference sequence). CDR3 size: 16 residues. CDR3 DNA sequence: TGTGCCAGTAGTATTAGGCTAGCGGTCACTGGGGAGACCCAGTACTTC. Its protein is CASSIRLAVTGETQYF.

CDR3 protein: CASSFSPGAGDTQYF. CDR3 nucleotide sequence: TGTGCCAGCAGTTTCTCTCCGGGAGCGGGAGATACGCAGTATTTT. This chain uses TRBV28 with TRBJ2-3, with a weak D call TRBD2 (6 bases). Per the germline V gene, CDR1 is MDHEN and CDR2 is SYDVKM. The CDR3 runs to 15 residues. V was cut by 3 bases and J by 5 bases, with 15 bases left in between.

A few counts support this clone. J is TRBJ2-7 and V is TRBV10-3; unclear D gene. This CDR3 contains 13 residues. The V and J ends lost 8 bases and 1 base respectively, with 12 bases between them. Germline assignment: CDR1 ENHRY and CDR2 SYGVKD. The CDR3 DNA reads as TGTGCCATCGCGGACCAACAGTCCTACGAGCAGTACTTC. Its translation: CAIADQQSYEQYF.

The CDR3 nucleotides are TGTGCCAGCAGTTCAGGCAGAGCTAACTATGGCTACACCTTC. Amino acid sequence: CASSSGRANYGYTF. V and J are TRBV6-6 and TRBJ1-2, with unresolved D. Germline V gene sequence: CDR1 MNHNY, CDR2 SVGAGI (reference sequence). V was clipped by 4 bases and J by 0 bases, with 9 bases between them. This CDR3 has 14 amino acids.

The chain links TRBV6-5 to TRBJ2-1; D possibly corresponds to TRBD2 (5 bases). CDR1 is MNHEY and CDR2 is SVGAGI in the germline V gene. Trimming cost V 4 bases and J 4 bases, with 17 bases left between them. The CDR3 totals 16 residues. As DNA, the CDR3 is TGTGCCAGCAGTTCCGCCCGGGAACAAGGGTACAATGAGCAGTTCTTC. Translating gives CASSSAREQGYNEQFF.

DNA for the CDR3: TGCAGCGTTGAAGGGACAGCCCCTGAAGCTTTCTTT. As protein: CSVEGTAPEAFF. The rearrangement uses TRBV29-1 and TRBJ1-1; D may be TRBD1 (6 bases). The V end was cut by 1 base, the J end by 6 bases, with 9 bases between. Germline CDR1 reads SQVTM; CDR2 reads ANQGSEA. The CDR3 extends over 12 amino acids.